The sequence of this T cell receptor beta chain was determined in a study of human CD8 memory T cell subsets. Overall study findings and caveats: Sequencing was limited to the T cell receptor beta chain. Stem-like memory T cells matched precursor exhausted T cells in high diversity, which effector memory cells lacked.

A negative magnetic separation step was used to enrich total CD8+ T cells. Sequencing libraries of TCR beta were made by UMI-labeled 5' RACE. Original handling: Clonotype content per TCR beta library ranged between about 2,900 and 20,000 functional CDR3 beta clonotypes. From its re-call of the 5' RACE reads, TCRdb lists each CDR3 protein once, without DNA. The V and J calls and clone size are TCRdb's, not the authors'. The sample has fewer than 20,000 distinct CDR3 sequences, and its top ten clones hold 5% to 6%. As concerns this clonotype: Its antigen is currently unknown.

Germline CDR1 SGHDN, CDR2 FVKESK. The CDR3 is 14 residues long. The gene calls are TRBV14 and TRBJ1-3; lacking DNA, the TRBD1 call made by TCRdb goes unchecked. The receptor was isolated from a human donor in good health. Sequenced sample: CD8+ T cells from PBMCs. The chain's CDR3 is CASQAGVYGNTIYF.